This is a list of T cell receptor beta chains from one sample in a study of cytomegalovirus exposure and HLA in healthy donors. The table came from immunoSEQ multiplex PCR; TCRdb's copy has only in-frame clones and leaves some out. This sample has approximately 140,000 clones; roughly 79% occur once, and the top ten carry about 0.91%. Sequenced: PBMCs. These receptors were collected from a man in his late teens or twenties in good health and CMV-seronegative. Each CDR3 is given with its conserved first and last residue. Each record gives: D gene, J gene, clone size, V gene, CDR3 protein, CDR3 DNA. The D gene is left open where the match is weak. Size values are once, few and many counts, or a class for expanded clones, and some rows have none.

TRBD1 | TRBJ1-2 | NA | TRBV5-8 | CASSSGQGSEGYTF | TGTGCCAGCAGCTCCGGACAGGGGAGTGAGGGCTACACCTTC
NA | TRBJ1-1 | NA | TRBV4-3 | CASSQPGGGGAEAFF | TGCGCCAGCAGCCAACCCGGGGGGGGCGGGGCTGAAGCTTTCTTT
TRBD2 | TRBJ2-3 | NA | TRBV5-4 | CASSPRGLAGASTDTQYF | TGTGCCAGCAGCCCCCGTGGGCTAGCGGGGGCAAGCACAGATACGCAGTATTTT
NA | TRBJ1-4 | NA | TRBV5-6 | CASSFRSRAVGEKLFF | TGTGCCAGCAGCTTTCGCTCGCGGGCAGTCGGTGAAAAACTGTTTTTT
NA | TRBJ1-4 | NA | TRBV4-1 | CASSQVRSGLNEKLFF | TGCGCCAGCAGCCAAGTCCGCTCAGGCTTAAATGAAAAACTGTTTTTT
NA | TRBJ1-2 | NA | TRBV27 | CASSRRIRDIHYGYTF | TGTGCCAGCTCACGTAGAATCAGGGACATACACTATGGCTACACCTTC
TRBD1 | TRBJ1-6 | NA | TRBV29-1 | CSVVGQGATLYNSPLHF | TGCAGCGTTGTGGGCCAGGGGGCGACTCTCTATAATTCACCCCTCCACTTT
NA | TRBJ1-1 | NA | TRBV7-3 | CASSRGQNTEAFF | TGTGCCAGCAGCCGCGGACAGAACACTGAAGCTTTCTTT
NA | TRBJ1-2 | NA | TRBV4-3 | CASSRDIQVNGYTF | TGCGCCAGCAGCCGGGACATCCAGGTGAATGGCTACACCTTC
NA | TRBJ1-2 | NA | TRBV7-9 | CASSLIPTRFYGYTF | TGTGCCAGCAGCTTAATCCCGACACGGTTCTATGGCTACACCTTC
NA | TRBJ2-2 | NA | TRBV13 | CASSPRGRNPGELFF | TGTGCCAGCAGCCCCCGAGGGAGGAACCCCGGGGAGCTGTTTTTT
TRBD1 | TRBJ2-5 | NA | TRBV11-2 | CASSLVGTGDRETQYF | TGTGCCAGCAGCTTAGTAGGAACAGGGGACCGAGAGACCCAGTACTTC
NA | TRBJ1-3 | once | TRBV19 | CASSIGGGNTIYF | TGTGCCAGTAGTATTGGAGGTGGAAACACCATATATTTT
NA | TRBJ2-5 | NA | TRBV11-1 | CASSLTLLGHNIETQYF | TGTGCCAGCAGCTTGACTCTACTGGGACATAATATAGAGACCCAGTACTTC
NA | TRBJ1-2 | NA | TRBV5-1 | CASSLTPRRSLLNYGYTF | TGCGCCAGCAGCTTGACCCCACGACGGAGCCTTCTGAACTATGGCTACACCTTC
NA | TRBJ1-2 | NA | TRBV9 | CASSAGLRNYGYTF | TGTGCCAGCAGCGCGGGACTCCGGAACTATGGCTACACCTTC